This T cell receptor beta chain was identified during a study of tumor-infiltrating lymphocytes in primary liver carcinoma. Germline V gives CDR1 SGHTS, CDR2 YDEGEE. The V end was cut by 0 bases, the J end by 6 bases, with 18 bases between. The length of the CDR3 is 17 residues. TCR beta cDNA was made from 400 to 500 ng total RNA with a constant-region primer. Amplification in three nested multiplex PCR rounds with slightly modified ARM-PCR gave rise to TCR beta libraries. PCR rounds one and two used TRBV1-TRBV30 forward primers with a C-beta reverse primer for 10 cycles each. Via MiXCR, TCRdb re-called the multiplex PCR reads, giving one row per CDR3 protein. The data hold 150,000 to 200,000 distinct CDR3 sequences, with about 60% observed a single time. Germline DNA was extracted alongside blood RNA, which was obtained from unsorted whole blood.

The rearrangement joins TRBV5-8 to TRBJ2-2, with D perhaps TRBD1 (6 bases). This clonotype was obtained from a man between 40 and 49 years old with primary liver carcinoma and hepatitis B virus infection. Specimen: peripheral blood. This CDR3 reads CASSLDYGQGRPGELFF. Written as DNA, the CDR3 is TGTGCCAGCAGCTTGGATTATGGGCAGGGGCGTCCCGGGGAGCTGTTTTTT.